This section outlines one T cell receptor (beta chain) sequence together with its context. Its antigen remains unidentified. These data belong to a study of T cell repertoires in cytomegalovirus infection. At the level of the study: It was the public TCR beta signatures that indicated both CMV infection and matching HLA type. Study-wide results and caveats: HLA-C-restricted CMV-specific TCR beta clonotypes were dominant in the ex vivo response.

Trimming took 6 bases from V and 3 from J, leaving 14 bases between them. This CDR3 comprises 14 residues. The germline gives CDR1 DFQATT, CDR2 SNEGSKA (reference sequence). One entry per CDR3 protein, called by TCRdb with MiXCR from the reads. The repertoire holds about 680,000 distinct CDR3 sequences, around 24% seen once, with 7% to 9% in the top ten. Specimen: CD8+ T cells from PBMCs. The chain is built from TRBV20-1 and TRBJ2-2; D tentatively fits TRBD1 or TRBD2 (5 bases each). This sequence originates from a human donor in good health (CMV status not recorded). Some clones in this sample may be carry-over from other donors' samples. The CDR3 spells CSAMGPEDTGELFF. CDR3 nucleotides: TGCAGTGCCATGGGACCGGAAGACACCGGGGAGCTGTTTTTT.